These T cell receptor beta chains were read from a single sample in a study of blood T cell repertoires in COVID-19. This table comes from immunoSEQ multiplex PCR, and its TCRdb copy is limited to in-frame clones, with some not included. Among about 220,000 clones listed, about 90% were seen once. The source material was PBMCs or T cells enriched from blood (not recorded which). All receptors derive from a man in his thirties or forties who had been exposed to COVID-19. CDR3s include the opening cysteine and the closing phenylalanine or tryptophan.

V	J	CDR3
TRBV10-3	TRBJ2-7	CAIRGTGVDEQYF
TRBV27	TRBJ1-2	CASSPVGARGYTF
TRBV18	TRBJ1-5	CASSPGPPGGSQPQHF
TRBV18	TRBJ1-4	CASSPNRVGVGEKLFF
TRBV7-9	TRBJ2-2	CASSLARDTGELFF
TRBV4-3	TRBJ2-3	CASSHTNHQDTQYF
TRBV12-3/TRBV12-4	TRBJ1-1	CASSLRENTEAFF
TRBV5-1	TRBJ2-7	CASSLGPGLGAYEQYF
TRBV2	TRBJ1-5	CASSPEHLQGRSNQPQHF
TRBV5-6	TRBJ1-5	CASSLAGGHLSNQPQHF
TRBV5-4	TRBJ2-7	CASSLGQGSYEQYF
TRBV3-1/TRBV3-2	TRBJ2-3	CASSREGPNTDTQYF
TRBV27	TRBJ2-1	CASSYTYAHNEQFF
TRBV6-6	TRBJ1-6	CASSTTVDNSPLHF
TRBV4-1	TRBJ1-5	CASSFRGGLLSNQPQHF
TRBV5-6	TRBJ2-7	CASSGGLAGLYEQYF
TRBV2	TRBJ1-4	CASSGGQGVYEKLFF
TRBV27	TRBJ2-4	CASSAGQGGIQYF
TRBV12-5	TRBJ2-7	CASGPLRAYEQYF
TRBV9	TRBJ2-2	CASSVGLNTGELFF
TRBV7-6	TRBJ2-3	CASSSITDTQYF
TRBV7-5	TRBJ1-2	CVRSLDQGDFYGYTF
TRBV4-1	TRBJ2-5	CASSQVVGSGGKTQYF
TRBV4-2	TRBJ1-5	CASSQDGSFNQPQHF
TRBV7-9	TRBJ1-4	CASSPGRDGKLFF
TRBV4-2	TRBJ1-4	CASSQDQGAGEKLFF
TRBV19	TRBJ1-6	CASAHGTGGSPLHF
TRBV4-1	TRBJ2-5	CASSQDGQGSGETQYF
TRBV5-1	TRBJ2-7	CASSSTGTSWEQYF
TRBV3-1/TRBV3-2	TRBJ2-5	CASSQELVGGQETQYF
TRBV21-1	TRBJ2-1	CASSKRPAVERGGYNEQFF
TRBV12-3/TRBV12-4	TRBJ2-3	CASKGFTTDTQYF
TRBV5-4	TRBJ2-7	CASSWMAGGPKYF
TRBV14	TRBJ1-1	CASSQEGLGTLALYTEAFF
TRBV7-6	TRBJ2-1	CASTGLRGQFEQFF
TRBV2	TRBJ2-1	CASSSGQRTYNEQFF
TRBV14	TRBJ2-2	CASSQDRANTGELFF
TRBV12-3/TRBV12-4	TRBJ2-3	CASSREGLDTQYF
TRBV6-5	TRBJ1-2	CASKPGQSYGYTF
TRBV21-1	TRBJ2-7	CASSEAGTGESEQYF
TRBV21-1	TRBJ2-7	CASSWRVQDPPYEQYF